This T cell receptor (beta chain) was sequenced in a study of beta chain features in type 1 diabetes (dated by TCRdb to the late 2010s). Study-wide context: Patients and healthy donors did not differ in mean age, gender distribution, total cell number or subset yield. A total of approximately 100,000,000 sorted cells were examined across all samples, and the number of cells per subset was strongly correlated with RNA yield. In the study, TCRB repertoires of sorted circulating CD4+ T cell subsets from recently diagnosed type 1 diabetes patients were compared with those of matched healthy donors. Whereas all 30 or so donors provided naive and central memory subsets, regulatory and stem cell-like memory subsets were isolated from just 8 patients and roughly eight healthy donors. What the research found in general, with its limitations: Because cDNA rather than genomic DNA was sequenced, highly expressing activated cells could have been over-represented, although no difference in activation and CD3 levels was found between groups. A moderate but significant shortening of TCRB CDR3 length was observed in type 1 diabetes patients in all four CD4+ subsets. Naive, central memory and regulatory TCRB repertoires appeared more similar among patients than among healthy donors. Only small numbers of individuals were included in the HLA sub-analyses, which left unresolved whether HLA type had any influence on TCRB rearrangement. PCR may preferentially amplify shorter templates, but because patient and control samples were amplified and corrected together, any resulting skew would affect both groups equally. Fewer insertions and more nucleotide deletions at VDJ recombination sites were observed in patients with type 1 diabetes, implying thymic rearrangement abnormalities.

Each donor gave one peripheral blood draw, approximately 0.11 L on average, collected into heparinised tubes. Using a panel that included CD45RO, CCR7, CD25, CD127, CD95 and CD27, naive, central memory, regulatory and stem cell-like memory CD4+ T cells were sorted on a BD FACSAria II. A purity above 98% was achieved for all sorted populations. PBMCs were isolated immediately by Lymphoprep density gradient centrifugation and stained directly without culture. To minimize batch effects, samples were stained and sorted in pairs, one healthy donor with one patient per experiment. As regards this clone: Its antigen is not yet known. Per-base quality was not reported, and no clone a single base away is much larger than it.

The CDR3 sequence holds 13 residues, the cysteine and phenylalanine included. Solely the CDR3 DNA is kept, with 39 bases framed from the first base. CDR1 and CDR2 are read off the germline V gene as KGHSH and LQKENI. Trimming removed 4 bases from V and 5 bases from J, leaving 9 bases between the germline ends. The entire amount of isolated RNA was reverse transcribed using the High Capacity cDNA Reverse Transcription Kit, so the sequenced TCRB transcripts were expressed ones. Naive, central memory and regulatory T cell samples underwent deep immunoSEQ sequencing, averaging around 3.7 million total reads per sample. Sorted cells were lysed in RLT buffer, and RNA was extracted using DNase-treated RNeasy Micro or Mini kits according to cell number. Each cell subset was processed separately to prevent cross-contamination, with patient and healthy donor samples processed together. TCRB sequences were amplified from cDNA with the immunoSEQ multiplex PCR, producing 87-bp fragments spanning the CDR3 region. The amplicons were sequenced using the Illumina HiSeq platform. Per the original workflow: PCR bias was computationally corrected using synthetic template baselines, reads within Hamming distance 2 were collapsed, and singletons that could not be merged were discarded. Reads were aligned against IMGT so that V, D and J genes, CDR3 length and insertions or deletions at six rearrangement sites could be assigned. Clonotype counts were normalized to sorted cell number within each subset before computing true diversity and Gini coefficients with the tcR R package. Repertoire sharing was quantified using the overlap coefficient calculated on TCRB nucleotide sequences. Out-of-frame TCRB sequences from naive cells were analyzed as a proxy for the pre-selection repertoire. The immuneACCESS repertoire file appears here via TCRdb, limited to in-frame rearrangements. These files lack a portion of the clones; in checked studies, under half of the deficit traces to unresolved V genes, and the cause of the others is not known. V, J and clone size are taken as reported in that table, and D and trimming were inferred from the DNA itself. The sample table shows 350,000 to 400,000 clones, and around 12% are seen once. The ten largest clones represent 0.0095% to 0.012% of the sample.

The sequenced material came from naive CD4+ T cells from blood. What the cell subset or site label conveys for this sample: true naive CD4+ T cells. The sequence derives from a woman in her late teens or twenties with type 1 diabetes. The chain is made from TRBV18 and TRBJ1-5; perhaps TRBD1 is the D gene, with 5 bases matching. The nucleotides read TGTGCCAGCTCACGGGCGGGGGATCAGCCCCAGCATTTT. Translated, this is CASSRAGDQPQHF.